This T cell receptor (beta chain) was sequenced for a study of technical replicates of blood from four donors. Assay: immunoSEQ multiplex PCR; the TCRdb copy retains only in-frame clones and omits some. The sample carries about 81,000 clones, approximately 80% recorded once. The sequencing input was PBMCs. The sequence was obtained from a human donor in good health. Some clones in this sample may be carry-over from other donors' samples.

CDR3 loop: CATSRGGRVQPQHF. DNA for the CDR3: TGTGCCACCAGCAGAGGTGGCAGGGTTCAGCCCCAGCATTTT. J is TRBJ1-5 and V is TRBV15; D is possibly TRBD1 (5 bases). From germline, CDR1 is LNHNV and CDR2 YYDKDF (reference sequence). V lost 1 base to trimming and J lost 6 bases, with 10 bases between them. CDR3 length: 14 residues.